The T cell receptor (beta chain) described here comes from a study of CD8 T cells in ankylosing spondylitis. Study-wide findings and caveats: Those disease-linked clones were CD8+; they were also relatively rare in peripheral blood. Apparently characteristic of ankylosing spondylitis blood was a TCR beta motif (roughly eight highly homologous variants).

Germline V CDR1 and CDR2: LNHDA, SQIVND (reference sequence). The CDR3 runs to 16 residues. Trimming pared 6 bases from V and 8 bases from J, leaving 22 bases between. At least ten counts were recorded for this clonotype. Antigen unknown. Using quantitative 5'-RACE with molecular barcodes, the authors made TCR beta libraries. From the 5' RACE reads, TCRdb called clonotypes with MiXCR, one entry per CDR3 protein. The profile shows around 150,000 distinct CDR3 sequences, 10% to 12% of them singletons. The chain recombines TRBV19 with TRBJ1-4; D may be TRBD1 (6 bases). Sequencing input: blood, either unsorted or a sorted T cell fraction (not recorded which). This sequence originates from a female donor with ankylosing spondylitis or in good health (not recorded which). The CDR3 sequence: CASRAQGKRKIEKLFF. As DNA, the CDR3 is TGTGCCAGTAGAGCGCAGGGGAAAAGGAAAATCGAAAAACTGTTTTTT.